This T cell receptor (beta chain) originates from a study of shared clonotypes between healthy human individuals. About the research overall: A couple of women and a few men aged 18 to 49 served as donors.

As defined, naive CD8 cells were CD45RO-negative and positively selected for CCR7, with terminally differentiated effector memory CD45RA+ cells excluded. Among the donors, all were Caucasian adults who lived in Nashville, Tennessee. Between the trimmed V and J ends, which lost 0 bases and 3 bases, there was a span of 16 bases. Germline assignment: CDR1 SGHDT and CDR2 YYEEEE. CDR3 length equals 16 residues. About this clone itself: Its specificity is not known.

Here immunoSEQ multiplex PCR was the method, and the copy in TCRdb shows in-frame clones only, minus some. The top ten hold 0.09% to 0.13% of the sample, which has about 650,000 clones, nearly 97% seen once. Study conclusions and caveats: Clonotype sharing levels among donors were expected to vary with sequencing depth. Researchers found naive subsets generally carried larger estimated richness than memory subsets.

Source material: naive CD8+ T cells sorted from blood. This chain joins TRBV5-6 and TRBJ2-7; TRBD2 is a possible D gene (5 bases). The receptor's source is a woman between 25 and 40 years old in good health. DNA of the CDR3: TGTGCCAGCAGCTTGGCACGCAGTGGAGGTCACTACGAGCAGTACTTC. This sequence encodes CASSLARSGGHYEQYF. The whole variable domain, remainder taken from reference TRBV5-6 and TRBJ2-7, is DAGVTQSPTHLIKTRGQQVTLRCSPKSGHDTVSWYQQALGQGPQFIFQYYEEEERQRGNFPDRFSGHQFPNYSSELNVNALLLGDSALYLCASSLARSGGHYEQYFGPGTRLTVT.